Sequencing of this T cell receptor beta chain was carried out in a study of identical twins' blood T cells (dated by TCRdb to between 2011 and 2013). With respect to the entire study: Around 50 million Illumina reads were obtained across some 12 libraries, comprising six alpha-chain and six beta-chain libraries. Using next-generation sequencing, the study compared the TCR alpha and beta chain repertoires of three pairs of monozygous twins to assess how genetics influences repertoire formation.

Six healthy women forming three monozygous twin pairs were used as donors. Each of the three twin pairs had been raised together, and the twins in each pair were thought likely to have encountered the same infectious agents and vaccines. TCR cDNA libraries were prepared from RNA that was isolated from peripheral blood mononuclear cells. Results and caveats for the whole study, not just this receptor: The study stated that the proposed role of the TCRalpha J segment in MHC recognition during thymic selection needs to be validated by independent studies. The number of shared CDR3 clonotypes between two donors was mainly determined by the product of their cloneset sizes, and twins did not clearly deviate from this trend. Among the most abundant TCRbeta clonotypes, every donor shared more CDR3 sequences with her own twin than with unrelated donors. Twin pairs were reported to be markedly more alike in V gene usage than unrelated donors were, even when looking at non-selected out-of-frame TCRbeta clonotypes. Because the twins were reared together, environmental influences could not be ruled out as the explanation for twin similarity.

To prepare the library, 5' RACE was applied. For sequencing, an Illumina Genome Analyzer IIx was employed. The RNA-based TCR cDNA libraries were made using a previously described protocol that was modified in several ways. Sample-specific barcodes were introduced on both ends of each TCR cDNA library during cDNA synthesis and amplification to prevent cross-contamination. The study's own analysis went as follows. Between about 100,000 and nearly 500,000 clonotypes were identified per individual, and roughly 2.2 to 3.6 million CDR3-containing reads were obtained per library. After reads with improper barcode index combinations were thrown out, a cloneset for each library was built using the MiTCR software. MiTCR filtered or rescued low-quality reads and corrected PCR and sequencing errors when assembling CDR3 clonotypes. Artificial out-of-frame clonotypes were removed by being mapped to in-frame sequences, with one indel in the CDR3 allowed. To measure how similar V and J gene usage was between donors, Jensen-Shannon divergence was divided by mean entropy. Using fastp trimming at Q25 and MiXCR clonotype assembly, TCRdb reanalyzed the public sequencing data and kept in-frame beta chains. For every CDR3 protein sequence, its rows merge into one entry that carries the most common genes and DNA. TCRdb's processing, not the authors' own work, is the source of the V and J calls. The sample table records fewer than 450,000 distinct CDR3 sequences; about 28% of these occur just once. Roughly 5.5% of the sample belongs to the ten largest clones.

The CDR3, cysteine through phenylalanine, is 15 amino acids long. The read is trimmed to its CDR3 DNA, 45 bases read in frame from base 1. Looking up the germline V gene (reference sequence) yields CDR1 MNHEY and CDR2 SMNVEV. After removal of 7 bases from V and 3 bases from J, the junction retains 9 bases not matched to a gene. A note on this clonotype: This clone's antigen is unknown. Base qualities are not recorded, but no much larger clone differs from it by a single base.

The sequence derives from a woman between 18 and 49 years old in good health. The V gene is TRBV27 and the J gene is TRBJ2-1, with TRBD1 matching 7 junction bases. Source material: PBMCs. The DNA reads TGTGCCAGCAAACCTGTGGGACAGAGCTACAATGAGCAGTTCTTC. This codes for CASKPVGQSYNEQFF.